Sequencing of this T cell receptor beta chain was carried out in a study of shared clonotypes between healthy human individuals. TCRdb's table, derived via immunoSEQ multiplex PCR, lists solely in-frame clones and lacks some. Of roughly 2.1 million clones listed, just over 90% were seen once; the top ten hold under 2%. Naive CD8 cells were CD45RO-negative, positively selected for CCR7, excluding terminally differentiated effector memory CD45RA+ cells. Germline V CDR1 and CDR2: SGHKS, YYEKEE (reference sequence). This CDR3 spans 16 amino acids. Germline trimming cut 4 bases from V and 4 bases from J; bases unmatched to any gene: 14.

V is TRBV5-5 and J is TRBJ2-7, with 7 nucleotides matching TRBD1. This sequence was found in a man younger than 30 in good health. Some clones in this sample may be carry-over from other donors' samples. Sample: naive CD8+ T cells from PBMCs. CDR3 coding DNA: TGTGCCAGCAGCCGGAGGTTCGGGACAGCCGCTTACGAGCAGTACTTC. Translating gives CASSRRFGTAAYEQYF.